The clone carrying this T cell receptor (beta chain) was seen at least ten times. What it recognizes is unknown. The record originates from a study of identical twins. Study results and limitations: Some out-of-frame alpha sequences were shared by twins, and these showed excess low generation probability. Out-of-frame TCR alpha sharing in monozygotic twins exceeded recombination model predictions. Whereas memory repertoires showed no such difference, abundant cord blood beta clonotypes carried fewer insertions.

Each CDR3 protein gets one entry after TCRdb re-called the 5' RACE reads with MiXCR. The table has hundreds of thousands of distinct CDR3 sequences, over 5% seen once. Germline V lookup: CDR1 SGHTA, CDR2 FQGNSA. With 0 bases clipped from V and 7 bases from J, the junction kept 7 bases outside the gene matches. CDR3 length equals 15 residues. Sequencing was carried out using naive T cells sorted from blood. This clonotype originated in a man younger than 30 in good health. V and J are TRBV7-2 and TRBJ2-7; 9 positions agree with TRBD2. The CDR3 sequence: CASSLASGSYGEQYF. CDR3 sequence (DNA): TGTGCCAGCAGCTTAGCTAGCGGGAGCTATGGAGAGCAGTACTTC.